The source of this T cell receptor beta chain is a study of radiotherapy plus CTLA-4 blockade in lung cancer (dated by TCRdb to the late 2010s). With respect to the entire study: Among enrolled patients, about 17% had an objective response and approximately 30% reached disease control. On the study overall, not on this receptor specifically: The strongest predictors of response were reported to be early dynamic shifts in blood T cell clones along with a rise in serum interferon-beta following radiation. TCR clones derived from tumors expanded in peripheral blood after treatment with radiotherapy and ipilimumab.

The sample holds a few counts of this clone. Its antigen is not yet known. The record has no base qualities; no much larger clone is one base away. V ends up 8 bases short and J 7 bases short, with an unmatched junction base count of 5. Taken from cysteine to phenylalanine, the CDR3 has 12 residues. CDR3 DNA only is kept here, 36 bases in frame from base 1. From a lookup of the germline V gene, CDR1 and CDR2 are MDHEN and SYDVKM. Library preparation used the immunoSEQ multiplex PCR assay. TCRdb's version of the immuneACCESS table is confined to in-frame rearrangements and falls short of the full clone set. An unresolved V gene accounts for under half of the shortfall where checked; the remainder is of unknown origin. Present in this sample are about 76,000 clones, around 76% of which were seen just once. The biggest ten clones account for roughly 23% of the sample. Focal radiation therapy combined with CTLA-4 blockade (ipilimumab) was tested in patients with chemo-refractory metastatic non-small-cell lung cancer.

This sequence originates from a human donor with non-small cell lung cancer whose response to radiotherapy plus ipilimumab could not be evaluated. Some clones in this sample may be carry-over from other donors' samples. Specimen: peripheral blood, collected from a patient treated with radiotherapy plus ipilimumab. The rearrangement joined TRBV28 to TRBJ2-1; 7 of the junction bases match TRBD2. CDR3 protein: CASHSGGNEQFF. The DNA sequence follows: TGTGCCAGCCACTCGGGGGGAAATGAGCAGTTCTTC.